The TCR beta chain described here comes from a study of T cell responses to AZD1222 COVID-19 vaccine. Measured with immunoSEQ multiplex PCR; TCRdb has only the in-frame clones, and not every one. The data show more than 110,000 clones, roughly nine tenths seen once. The CDR3 sequence is 15 residues long. After removal of 3 bases from V and 5 bases from J, the junction contained 9 bases not matched to a gene. The germline gives CDR1 MGHRA, CDR2 YSYEKL. Sample: peripheral blood, taken on day 0 of AZD1222 vaccination. This TCR derives from an adult in good health. The V call is TRBV4-1, the J call TRBJ2-7, with 8 bases aligning to TRBD2. The CDR3 is CASSHPSGSQNEQYF. CDR3 in DNA: TGCGCCAGCAGCCACCCCAGCGGGAGTCAAAACGAGCAGTACTTC.